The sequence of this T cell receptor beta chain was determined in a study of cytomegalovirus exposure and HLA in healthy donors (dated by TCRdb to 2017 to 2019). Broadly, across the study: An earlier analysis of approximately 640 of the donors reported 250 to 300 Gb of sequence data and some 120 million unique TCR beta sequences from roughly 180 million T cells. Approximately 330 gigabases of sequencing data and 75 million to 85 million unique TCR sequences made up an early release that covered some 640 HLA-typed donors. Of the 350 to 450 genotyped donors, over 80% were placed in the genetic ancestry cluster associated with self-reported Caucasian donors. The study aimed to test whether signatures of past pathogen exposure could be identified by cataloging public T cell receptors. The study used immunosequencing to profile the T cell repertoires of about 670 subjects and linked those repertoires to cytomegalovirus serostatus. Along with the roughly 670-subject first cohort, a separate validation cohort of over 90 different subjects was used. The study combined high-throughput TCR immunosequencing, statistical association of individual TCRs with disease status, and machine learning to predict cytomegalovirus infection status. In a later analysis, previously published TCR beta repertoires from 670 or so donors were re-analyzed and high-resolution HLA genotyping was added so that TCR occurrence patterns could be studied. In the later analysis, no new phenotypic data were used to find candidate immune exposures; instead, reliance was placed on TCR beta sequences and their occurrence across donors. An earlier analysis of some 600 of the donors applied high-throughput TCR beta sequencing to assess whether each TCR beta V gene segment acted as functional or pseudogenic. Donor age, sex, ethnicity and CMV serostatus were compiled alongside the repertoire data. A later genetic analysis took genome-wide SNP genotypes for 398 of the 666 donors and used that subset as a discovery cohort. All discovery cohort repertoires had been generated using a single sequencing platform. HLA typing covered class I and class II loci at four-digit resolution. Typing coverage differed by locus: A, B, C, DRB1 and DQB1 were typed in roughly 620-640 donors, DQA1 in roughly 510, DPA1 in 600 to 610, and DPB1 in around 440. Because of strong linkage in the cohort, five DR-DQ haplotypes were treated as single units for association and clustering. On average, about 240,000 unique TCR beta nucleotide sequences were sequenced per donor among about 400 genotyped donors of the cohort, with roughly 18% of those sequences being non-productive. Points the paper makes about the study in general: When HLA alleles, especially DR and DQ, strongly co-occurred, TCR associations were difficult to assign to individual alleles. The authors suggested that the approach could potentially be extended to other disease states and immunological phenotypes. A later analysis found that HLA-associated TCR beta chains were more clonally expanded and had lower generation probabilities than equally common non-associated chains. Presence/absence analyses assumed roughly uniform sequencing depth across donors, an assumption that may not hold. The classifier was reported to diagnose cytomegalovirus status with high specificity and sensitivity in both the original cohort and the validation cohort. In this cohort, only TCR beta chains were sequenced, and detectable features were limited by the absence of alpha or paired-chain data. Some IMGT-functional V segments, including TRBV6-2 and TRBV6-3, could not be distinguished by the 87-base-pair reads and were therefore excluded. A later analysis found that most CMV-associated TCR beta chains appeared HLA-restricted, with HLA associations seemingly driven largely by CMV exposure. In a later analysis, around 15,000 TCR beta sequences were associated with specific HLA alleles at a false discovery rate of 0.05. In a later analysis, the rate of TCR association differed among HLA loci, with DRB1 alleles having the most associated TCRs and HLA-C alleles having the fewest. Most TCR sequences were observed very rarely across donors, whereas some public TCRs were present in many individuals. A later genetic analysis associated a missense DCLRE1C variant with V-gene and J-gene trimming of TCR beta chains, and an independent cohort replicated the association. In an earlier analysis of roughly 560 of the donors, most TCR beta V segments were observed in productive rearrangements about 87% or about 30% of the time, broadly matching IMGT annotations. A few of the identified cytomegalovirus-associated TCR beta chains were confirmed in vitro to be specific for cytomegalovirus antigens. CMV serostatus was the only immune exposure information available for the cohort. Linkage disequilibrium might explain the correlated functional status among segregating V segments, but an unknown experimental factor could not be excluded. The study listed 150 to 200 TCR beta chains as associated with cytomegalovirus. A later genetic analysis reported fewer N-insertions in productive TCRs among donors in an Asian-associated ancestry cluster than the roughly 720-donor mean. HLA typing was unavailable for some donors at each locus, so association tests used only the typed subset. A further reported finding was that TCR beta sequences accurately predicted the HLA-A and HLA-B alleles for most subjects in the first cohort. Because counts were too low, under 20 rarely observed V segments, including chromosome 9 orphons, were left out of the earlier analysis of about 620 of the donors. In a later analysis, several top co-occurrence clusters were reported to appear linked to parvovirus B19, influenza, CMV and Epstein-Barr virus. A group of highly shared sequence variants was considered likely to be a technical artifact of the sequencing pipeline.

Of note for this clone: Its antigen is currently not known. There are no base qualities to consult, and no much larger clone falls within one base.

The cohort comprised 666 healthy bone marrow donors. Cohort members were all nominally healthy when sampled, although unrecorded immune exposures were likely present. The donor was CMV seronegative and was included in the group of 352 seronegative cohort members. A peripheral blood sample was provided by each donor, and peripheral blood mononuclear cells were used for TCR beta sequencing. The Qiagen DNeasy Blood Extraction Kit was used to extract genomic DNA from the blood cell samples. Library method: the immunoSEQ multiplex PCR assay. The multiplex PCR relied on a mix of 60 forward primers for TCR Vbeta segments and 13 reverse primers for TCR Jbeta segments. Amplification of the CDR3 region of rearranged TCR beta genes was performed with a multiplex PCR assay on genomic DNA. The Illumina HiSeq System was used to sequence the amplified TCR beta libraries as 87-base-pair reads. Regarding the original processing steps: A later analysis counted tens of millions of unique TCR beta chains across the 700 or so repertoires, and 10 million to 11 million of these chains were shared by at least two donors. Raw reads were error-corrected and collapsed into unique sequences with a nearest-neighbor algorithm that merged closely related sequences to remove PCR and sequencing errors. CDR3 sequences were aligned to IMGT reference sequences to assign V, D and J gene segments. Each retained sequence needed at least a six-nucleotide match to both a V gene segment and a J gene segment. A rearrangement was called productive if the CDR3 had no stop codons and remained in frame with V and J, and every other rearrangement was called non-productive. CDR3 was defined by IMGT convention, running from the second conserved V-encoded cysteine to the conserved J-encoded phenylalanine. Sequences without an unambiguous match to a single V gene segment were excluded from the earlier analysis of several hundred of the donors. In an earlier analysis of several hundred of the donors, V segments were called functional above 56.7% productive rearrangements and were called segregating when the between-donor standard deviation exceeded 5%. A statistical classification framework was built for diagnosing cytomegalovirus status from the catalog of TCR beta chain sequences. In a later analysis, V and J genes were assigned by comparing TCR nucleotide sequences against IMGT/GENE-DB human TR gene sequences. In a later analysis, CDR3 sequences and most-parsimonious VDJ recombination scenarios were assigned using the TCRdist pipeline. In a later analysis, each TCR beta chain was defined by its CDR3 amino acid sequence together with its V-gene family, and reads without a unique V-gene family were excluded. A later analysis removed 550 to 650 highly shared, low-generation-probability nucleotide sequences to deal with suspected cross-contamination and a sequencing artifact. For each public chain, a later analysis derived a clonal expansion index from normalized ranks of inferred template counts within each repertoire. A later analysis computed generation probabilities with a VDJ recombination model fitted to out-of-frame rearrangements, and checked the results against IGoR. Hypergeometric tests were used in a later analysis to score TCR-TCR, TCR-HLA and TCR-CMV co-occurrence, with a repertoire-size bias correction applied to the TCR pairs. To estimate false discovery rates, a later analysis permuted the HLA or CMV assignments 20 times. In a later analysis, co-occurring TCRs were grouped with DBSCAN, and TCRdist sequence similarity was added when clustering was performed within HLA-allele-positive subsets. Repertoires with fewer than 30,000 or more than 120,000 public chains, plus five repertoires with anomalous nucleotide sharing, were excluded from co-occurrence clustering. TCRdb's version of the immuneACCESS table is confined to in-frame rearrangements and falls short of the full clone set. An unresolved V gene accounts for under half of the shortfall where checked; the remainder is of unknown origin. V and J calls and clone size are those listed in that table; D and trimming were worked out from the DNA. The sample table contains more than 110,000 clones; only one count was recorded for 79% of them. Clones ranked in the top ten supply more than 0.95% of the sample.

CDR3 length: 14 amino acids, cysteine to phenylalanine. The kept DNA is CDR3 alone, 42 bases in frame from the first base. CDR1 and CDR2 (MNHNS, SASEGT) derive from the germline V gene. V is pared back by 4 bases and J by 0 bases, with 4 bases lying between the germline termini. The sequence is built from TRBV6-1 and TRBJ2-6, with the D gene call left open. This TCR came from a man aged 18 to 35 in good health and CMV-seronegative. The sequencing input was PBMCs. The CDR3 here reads CASSASSGANVLTF. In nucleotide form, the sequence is TGTGCCAGCAGTGCCAGCTCTGGGGCCAACGTCCTGACTTTC.